This T cell receptor (beta chain) was sequenced for a study of cytomegalovirus exposure and HLA in healthy donors. The study, taken as a whole, reports: An analysis done earlier found most TCR beta V segments productive about 87% or about 30% of the time.

The PCR ran on 60 Vbeta and 13 Jbeta primers. The assay was immunoSEQ multiplex PCR, and TCRdb's table has in-frame clones only and misses some. Here the sample spans under 200,000 clones, around 72% being singletons. There are 15 residues in the CDR3. V was cut by 2 bases and J by 0 bases, with 10 bases left in between. Germline CDR1 is LGHNA and CDR2 is YSLEER. With respect to this clone: Its antigen is unknown.

The clonotype comes from a man aged 50 to 60 in good health and CMV-seronegative. The V and J genes are TRBV4-3 and TRBJ2-5; TRBD1 is a possible D gene (5 bases). The sample comprised PBMCs. In DNA form, the CDR3 reads TGCGCCAGCAGCCAACACAGGCGGTACCAAGAGACCCAGTACTTC. It specifies CASSQHRRYQETQYF.